The present T cell receptor (delta chain) was sequenced within a study of gamma-delta T cells after stem cell transplantation. This CDR3 has 18 amino acids. With 1 base clipped from V and 0 bases from J, the junction kept 5 bases outside the gene matches. The germline gives CDR1 GEAIGNYY, CDR2 EKD. TCRdb called clones anew from the RT-PCR reads with CATT. Of 500 to 700 delta-chain clones listed, roughly 24% are singletons. By sample share, this clone is large. This TCR derives from a human donor. It is not recorded whose cells these are; they may come from a transplant donor. Source material: gamma-delta T cells. The chain joins TRDV2 to TRDJ3; 7 bases map to TRDD3. CDR3 nucleotide sequence: TGTGCCTGTGACACTACTGGGGCGAGCTCCTGGGACACCCGACAGATGTTTTTC. It yields the protein CACDTTGASSWDTRQMFF.